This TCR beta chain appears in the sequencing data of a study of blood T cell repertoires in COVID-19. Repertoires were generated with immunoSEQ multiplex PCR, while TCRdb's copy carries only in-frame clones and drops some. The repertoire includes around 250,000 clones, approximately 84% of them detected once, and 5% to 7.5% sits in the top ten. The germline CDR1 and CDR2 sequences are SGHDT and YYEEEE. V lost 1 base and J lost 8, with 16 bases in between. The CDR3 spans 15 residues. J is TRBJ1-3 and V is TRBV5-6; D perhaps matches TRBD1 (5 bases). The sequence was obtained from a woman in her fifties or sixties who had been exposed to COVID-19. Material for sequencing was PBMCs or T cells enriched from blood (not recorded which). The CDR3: CASSLWAGIRHTIYF. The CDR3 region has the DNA TGTGCCAGCAGCTTGTGGGCAGGGATAAGGCACACCATATATTTT.